Below are 27 T cell receptor beta chains sequenced from a single sample in a study of vaccination effects on CD4 cells after COVID-19. Antigen-specific CD4+ T cells were first expanded with viral peptide pools by the ViraFEST assay and only then sequenced. Culture proceeded for approximately 10 days, and CD4+ T cells were then isolated. All vaccine recipients tested negative for nucleocapsid antibodies and had never contracted SARS-CoV-2 infection. Profiled with immunoSEQ multiplex PCR; TCRdb holds only in-frame clones, not every one. Here the sample spans some 69,000 clones, about four fifths being singletons. These TCRs are of unknown antigen specificity. Sequenced material: CD4+ T cells from PBMCs cultured with HCoV-NL63 spike peptides, taken before COVID-19 vaccination. The receptors here all came from a human donor who received a COVID-19 vaccine.

This sequence joins TRBV20-1 and TRBJ1-5; D not resolved. V lost 1 base and J 8 bases, leaving 6 bases between the germline ends. Germline CDR1 DFQATT, CDR2 SNEGSKA (reference sequence). The CDR3 has 11 residues. The CDR3 DNA follows: TGCAGTGCTAGAGTCGGGGAGCCCCAGCATTTT. This encodes CSARVGEPQHF.

The gene calls are TRBV13 and TRBJ2-3; D gene ambiguous. CDR3 length: 14 amino acids. Trimming left V 4 bases short and J 2 bases short, with 10 bases between. Germline assignment: CDR1 PRHDT and CDR2 FYEKMQ (reference sequence). As DNA, the CDR3 is TGTGCCAGCAGCTCGGACGTACACACAGATACGCAGTATTTT. It translates to CASSSDVHTDTQYF.

The CDR3 coding sequence is TGTGCCACCAGTGAATCCGACGGCATTGGGGCCAACGTCCTGACTTTC. Amino acid sequence: CATSESDGIGANVLTF. The chain combines TRBV24-1 with TRBJ2-6, with D unresolved. This CDR3 spans 16 amino acids. CDR1 and CDR2 from the germline V gene are KGHDR and SFDVKD. The ends were cut back, 4 bases at V and 3 bases at J, with 12 bases in the middle.

The genes are TRBV18 and TRBJ2-5, with TRBD1 matching over 7 bases. CDR3 length: 14 residues. V gave up 3 bases and J gave up 2 bases; unmatched junction bases: 3. Germline V gene data show CDR1 as KGHSH and CDR2 as LQKENI. The CDR3 coding sequence is TGTGCCAGCTCACCGGGACAGCTACAAGAGACCCAGTACTTC. Translation gives CASSPGQLQETQYF.

The chain couples TRBV7-9 to TRBJ1-1; no definite D call. The CDR3 is 13 residues long. With 5 bases removed from V and 1 base from J, the gap between germline ends came to 8 bases. Germline V gene data show CDR1 as SEHNR and CDR2 as FQNEAQ (reference sequence). The CDR3 DNA reads as TGTGCCAGCAGCCCCTTGCAGAACACTGAAGCTTTCTTT. Its protein product is CASSPLQNTEAFF.

This chain links TRBV5-1 with TRBJ1-6; D might be TRBD1 (5 bases). CDR3 size: 16 residues. The germline V gene encodes CDR1 SGHRS and CDR2 YFSETQ. The ends were cut back, 2 bases at V and 7 bases at J, with 16 bases in the middle. The CDR3 reads CASSLQWGTGNSPLHF. CDR3 bases: TGCGCCAGCAGCTTACAATGGGGGACGGGGAATTCACCCCTCCACTTT.

The CDR3 here is CAWSVQRGGRNTEAFF. The DNA of the CDR3 is TGTGCCTGGAGTGTACAGAGGGGGGGAAGAAACACTGAAGCTTTCTTT. J is TRBJ1-1 and V is TRBV30; D is possibly TRBD1 (6 bases). The CDR3 has 16 residues. Trimming removed 0 bases from V and 2 bases from J, with 16 bases in between. Per germline, CDR1 GTSNPN and CDR2 SVGIG (reference sequence).

This clone was detected once. J is TRBJ1-1 and V is TRBV6-5; no firm D call. Germline CDR1 MNHEY, CDR2 SVGAGI. This CDR3 contains 13 residues. V shed 2 bases and J shed 7 bases, with 11 bases lying between them. This chain's CDR3 is CASSYLRTDEAFF. CDR3 nucleotide sequence: TGTGCCAGCAGTTACCTCCGGACGGATGAAGCTTTCTTT.

The J gene is TRBJ2-3, the V gene TRBV3-1 (or the pseudogene TRBV3-2); D is unresolved. Germline CDR1 reads LGHDT; CDR2 reads YNNKEL (reference sequence). Trimming removed 6 bases at V and 5 bases at J, with 12 bases between. The CDR3 is made up of 13 amino acids. In DNA, the CDR3 is TGTGCCAGCAGGCCCCGGGTAGTAGATACGCAGTATTTT. Protein product: CASRPRVVDTQYF.

The chain recombines TRBV29-1 with TRBJ2-2, with TRBD1 identical over 10 bases. The germline gives CDR1 SQVTM, CDR2 ANQGSEA. The CDR3 consists of 16 residues. V lost 5 bases and J lost 2; bases outside the gene matches: 8. CDR3 coding DNA: TGCAGCGTTAAAACCGGGACAGGGGTCAACACCGGGGAGCTGTTTTTT. Amino acids: CSVKTGTGVNTGELFF.

This clone was recorded only once. The chain combines TRBV19 with TRBJ2-3; D ambiguous. Germline lookup yields CDR1 LNHDA and CDR2 SQIVND (reference sequence). This CDR3 spans 14 amino acids. V lost 5 bases, J lost 2 bases, and 11 bases lay in between. The CDR3 spells CASSPRRVTDTQYF. The CDR3 nucleotides read TGTGCCAGTAGTCCCCGGCGAGTCACAGATACGCAGTATTTT.

This chain uses TRBV24-1 with TRBJ2-2; D uncertain. CDR3 length equals 14 residues. Germline values: CDR1 KGHDR, CDR2 SFDVKD. V lost 5 bases and J 4 bases, leaving 10 bases between the germline ends. The chain's CDR3 is CATSGADLTGELFF. CDR3 nucleotide sequence: TGTGCCACCAGTGGGGCGGACCTCACCGGGGAGCTGTTTTTT.

The gene calls are TRBV10-3 and TRBJ1-1; a possible D gene is TRBD1 (6 bases). Trimming left V 11 bases short and J 0 bases short, with 13 bases between. CDR1 is ENHRY, CDR2 SYGVKD, per germline. The CDR3 has 13 residues. CDR3 sequence (DNA): TGTGCCGGACGACAGGACCTGAACACTGAAGCTTTCTTT. Amino acids: CAGRQDLNTEAFF.

The gene calls are TRBV27 and TRBJ1-2; tentatively, D is TRBD1 (5 bases). There are 13 residues in the CDR3. V was pared by 6 bases and J by 7 bases, with 15 bases between. Germline assignment: CDR1 MNHEY and CDR2 SMNVEV (reference sequence). CDR3 loop: CASRPSQGSGYTF. Written as DNA, the CDR3 is TGTGCCAGCAGACCAAGCCAGGGTAGTGGCTACACCTTC.

The rearrangement joins TRBV6-1 to TRBJ2-5, with 11 bases identical to TRBD1. CDR1 is MNHNS and CDR2 is SASEGT in the germline V gene. The CDR3 is 15 residues long. V lost 6 bases and J lost 5; bases outside the gene matches: 8. Here the CDR3 reads CASSRQDRGQETQYF. The CDR3 DNA is TGTGCCAGCAGCAGGCAGGACAGGGGGCAGGAGACCCAGTACTTC.

V is TRBV7-3 and J is TRBJ1-1, with D possibly TRBD1 on 5 matching bases. Germline CDR1 reads SGHTA; CDR2 reads FQGTGA. This CDR3 has 13 amino acids. Trimming left V 4 bases short and J 5 bases short, with 11 bases between. CDR3 nucleotides: TGTGCCAGCAGCTGGGGTGGGGGGACTGAAGCTTTCTTT. Translated: CASSWGGGTEAFF.

This chain connects TRBV18 to TRBJ2-1; 8 bases line up with TRBD2. This CDR3 is built from 16 residues. Looked up from germline, CDR1 is KGHSH and CDR2 is LQKENI. V dropped 2 bases and J dropped 5; count of bases not matched to a gene: 8. CDR3 protein: CASSPISGGPNNEQFF. In nucleotides, the CDR3 is TGTGCCAGCTCACCAATTTCGGGGGGGCCCAACAATGAGCAGTTCTTC.

V usage is TRBV18 and J usage is TRBJ1-1, with TRBD1 matching 7 bases. CDR1 KGHSH and CDR2 LQKENI come from the germline V gene. The CDR3 extends over 15 amino acids. With V trimmed by 2 bases and J by 10 bases, 13 bases remained unmatched. The CDR3 bases are TGTGCCAGCTCACCAAGAGGCCAGGGGGAGCTCTCAGCTTTCTTT. This translates into CASSPRGQGELSAFF. Together with reference TRBV18 and TRBJ1-1, the CDR3 gives the full variable domain: NAGVMQNPRHLVRRRGQEARLRCSPMKGHSHVYWYRQLPEEGLKFMVYLQKENIIDESGMPKERFSAEFPKEGPSILRIQQVVRGDSAAYFCASSPRGQGELSAFFGQGTRLTVV.

The chain recombines TRBV24-1 with TRBJ2-7; D unclear. Germline V gene lookup returns CDR1 KGHDR and CDR2 SFDVKD. The V gene lost 10 bases and the J gene lost 1 base, with 7 bases spanning the gap. The CDR3 spans 11 residues. CDR3 DNA sequence: TGTGCCACGTGGTTTTCCTACGAGCAGTACGTC. Translation: CATWFSYEQYV.

V usage is TRBV2 and J usage is TRBJ1-3; 7 nucleotides agree with TRBD1. Germline CDR1 SNHLY, CDR2 FYNNEI. The CDR3 runs to 13 residues. The junction had 3 bases not matched to a gene; V was cut back by 5 bases and J by 5 bases. CDR3 loop: CASSLGQRNTIYF. The CDR3 nucleotides are TGTGCCAGCAGTTTGGGACAGAGAAACACCATATATTTT. The full variable domain, with the rest looked up from reference TRBV2 and TRBJ1-3, is EPEVTQTPSHQVTQMGQEVILRCVPISNHLYFYWYRQILGQKVEFLVSFYNNEISEKSEIFDDQFSVERPDGSNFTLKIRSTKLEDSAMYFCASSLGQRNTIYFGEGSWLTVV.

This clone has only a few counts. The chain has TRBV2 and TRBJ1-4; unclear D gene. V was cut by 2 bases and J by 7 bases, with 11 bases left in between. The length of the CDR3 is 14 residues. Germline V lookup: CDR1 SNHLY, CDR2 FYNNEI. In DNA form, the CDR3 reads TGTGCCAGCAGTGAATCAGGTACACCTGAAAAACTGTTTTTT. Its translation: CASSESGTPEKLFF. The full variable domain, its missing parts supplied by reference TRBV2 and TRBJ1-4, is EPEVTQTPSHQVTQMGQEVILRCVPISNHLYFYWYRQILGQKVEFLVSFYNNEISEKSEIFDDQFSVERPDGSNFTLKIRSTKLEDSAMYFCASSESGTPEKLFFGSGTQLSVL.

The chain is built from TRBV2 and TRBJ2-6; D unclear. The CDR3 spans 15 residues. V was clipped by 4 bases and J by 2 bases, with 9 bases between them. Germline V lookup: CDR1 SNHLY, CDR2 FYNNEI. The CDR3 DNA sequence: TGTGCCAGCAGTGTTTACCTCCCTGGGGCCAACGTCCTGACTTTC. It translates to CASSVYLPGANVLTF.

The chain carries TRBV5-4 and TRBJ2-7, with TRBD2 identical over 11 bases. Germline assignment: CDR1 SGHNT and CDR2 YYREEE (reference sequence). This CDR3 contains 14 residues. J was trimmed by 7 bases and V by 2 bases; bases with no gene match: 5. CDR3 loop: CASSLRLAGGEQYV. CDR3 DNA: TGTGCCAGCAGCTTAAGATTAGCGGGGGGGGAGCAGTACGTC.

The chain is built from TRBV9 and TRBJ2-1, with D unclear. Trimming left V 2 bases short and J 9 bases short, with 12 bases between. The CDR3 runs to 13 residues. From germline, CDR1 is SGDLS and CDR2 YYNGEE. The CDR3 reads CASSVNGYSEQFF. CDR3 nucleotide sequence: TGTGCCAGCAGCGTGAACGGGTATAGTGAGCAGTTCTTC.

There are a few counts of this clone. The chain uses TRBV5-4 and TRBJ2-1; TRBD2 matches at 14 bases. Germline V CDR1 and CDR2: SGHNT, YYREEE (reference sequence). Losses at the gene ends were 4 bases for V and 0 bases for J; bases not matched to a gene: 6. The CDR3 runs to 18 residues. In DNA, the CDR3 is TGTGCCAGCAGCAGAGGGACTAGCGGGGGAAGCTCCTACAATGAGCAGTTCTTC. This encodes CASSRGTSGGSSYNEQFF. Based on the CDR3 plus reference TRBV5-4 and TRBJ2-1, the full variable domain is ETGVTQSPTHLIKTRGQQVTLRCSSQSGHNTVSWYQQALGQGPQFIFQYYREEENGRGNFPPRFSGLQFPNYSSELNVNALELDDSALYLCASSRGTSGGSSYNEQFFGPGTRLTVL.

This chain links TRBV6-2 or TRBV6-3 with TRBJ1-1; D is unresolved. This CDR3 contains 12 residues. CDR1 MNHEY and CDR2 SVGEGT come from the germline V gene. The V gene lost 6 bases and the J gene lost 11 bases, with 16 bases spanning the gap. CDR3 region: CASSPLAGSAFF. The CDR3 DNA sequence: TGTGCCAGCAGCCCTCTTGCGGGGTCGGCTTTCTTT.

The V gene is TRBV5-1, the J gene TRBJ1-3; D call uncertain. With 0 bases removed from V and 0 bases from J, the gap between germline ends came to 10 bases. The CDR3 totals 16 residues. The germline gives CDR1 SGHRS, CDR2 YFSETQ. The chain's CDR3 is CASSLGGGISGNTIYF. The CDR3 region has the DNA TGCGCCAGCAGCTTGGGTGGCGGGATCTCTGGAAACACCATATATTTT.